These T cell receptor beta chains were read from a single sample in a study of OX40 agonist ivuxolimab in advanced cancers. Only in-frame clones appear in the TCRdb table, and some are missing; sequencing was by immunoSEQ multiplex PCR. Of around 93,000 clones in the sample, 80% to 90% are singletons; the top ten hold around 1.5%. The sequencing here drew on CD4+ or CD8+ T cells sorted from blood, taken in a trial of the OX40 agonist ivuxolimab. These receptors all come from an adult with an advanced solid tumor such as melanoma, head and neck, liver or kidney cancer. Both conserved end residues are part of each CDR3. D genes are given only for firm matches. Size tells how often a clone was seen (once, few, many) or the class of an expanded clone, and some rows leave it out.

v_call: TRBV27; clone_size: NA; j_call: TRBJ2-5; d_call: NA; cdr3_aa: CASGGGLETQYF; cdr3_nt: TGTGCCAGCGGGGGGGGCTTGGAGACCCAGTACTTC
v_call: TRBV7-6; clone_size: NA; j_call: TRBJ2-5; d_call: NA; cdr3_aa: CASSSNTPGVQETQYF; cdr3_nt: TGTGCCAGCAGCTCGAACACCCCGGGGGTTCAAGAGACCCAGTACTTC
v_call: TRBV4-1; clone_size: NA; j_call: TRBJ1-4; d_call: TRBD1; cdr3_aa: CASSLGQGGTEKLFF; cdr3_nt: TGCGCCAGCAGCCTCGGACAGGGGGGTACTGAAAAACTGTTTTTT
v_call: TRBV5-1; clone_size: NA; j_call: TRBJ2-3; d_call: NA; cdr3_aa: CASSLGRASGSTDTQYF; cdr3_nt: TGCGCCAGCAGCTTGGGTCGGGCCTCCGGAAGCACAGATACGCAGTATTTT
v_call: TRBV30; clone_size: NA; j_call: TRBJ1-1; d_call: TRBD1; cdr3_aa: CAWSVRGGKEAFF; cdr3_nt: TGTGCCTGGAGTGTAAGAGGGGGCAAGGAAGCTTTCTTT
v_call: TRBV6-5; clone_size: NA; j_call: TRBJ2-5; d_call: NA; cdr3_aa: CASSYSTGETQYF; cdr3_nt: TGTGCCAGCAGTTACTCGACGGGGGAGACCCAGTACTTC
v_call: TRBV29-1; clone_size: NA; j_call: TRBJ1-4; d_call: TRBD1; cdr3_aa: CSVGQGIATNEKLFF; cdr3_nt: TGCAGCGTCGGACAGGGGATAGCAACTAATGAAAAACTGTTTTTT
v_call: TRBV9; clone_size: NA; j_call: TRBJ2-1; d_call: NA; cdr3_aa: CASSVEDSTYNEQFF; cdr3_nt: TGTGCCAGCAGCGTAGAGGACAGTACCTACAATGAGCAGTTCTTC
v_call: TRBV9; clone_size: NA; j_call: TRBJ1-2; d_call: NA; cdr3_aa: CASSVGTVYGYTF; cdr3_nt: TGTGCCAGCAGCGTTGGGACGGTCTATGGCTACACCTTC
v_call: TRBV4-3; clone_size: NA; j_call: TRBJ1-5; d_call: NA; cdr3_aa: CASSQDRSGSQPQHF; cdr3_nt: TGCGCCAGCAGCCAAGATCGCTCAGGGAGCCAGCCCCAGCATTTT
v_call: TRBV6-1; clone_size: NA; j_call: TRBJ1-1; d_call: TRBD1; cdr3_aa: CASRGGQRPNTEAFF; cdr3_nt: TGTGCCAGCAGGGGGGGACAGCGCCCAAACACTGAAGCTTTCTTT
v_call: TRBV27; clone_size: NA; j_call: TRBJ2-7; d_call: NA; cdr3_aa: CASSPLSTGYEQYF; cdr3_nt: TGTGCCAGCAGTCCCCTATCGACGGGGTACGAGCAGTACTTC
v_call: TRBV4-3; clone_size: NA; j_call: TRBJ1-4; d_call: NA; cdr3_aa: CASSQDNTADNEKLFF; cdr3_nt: TGCGCCAGCAGCCAAGATAACACAGCTGATAATGAAAAACTGTTTTTT
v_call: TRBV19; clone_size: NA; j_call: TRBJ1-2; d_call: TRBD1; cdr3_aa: CASSSRGQGWSYTF; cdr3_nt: TGTGCCAGTAGTTCCCGGGGACAGGGTTGGAGCTACACCTTC
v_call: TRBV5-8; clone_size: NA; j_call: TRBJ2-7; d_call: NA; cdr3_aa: CASSFGDTHYEQYF; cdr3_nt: TGTGCCAGCAGCTTTGGGGACACCCATTACGAGCAGTACTTC
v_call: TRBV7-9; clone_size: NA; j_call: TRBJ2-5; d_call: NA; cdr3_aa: CASSRWGRYQETQYF; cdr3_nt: TGTGCCAGCAGCCGGTGGGGACGCTACCAAGAGACCCAGTACTTC
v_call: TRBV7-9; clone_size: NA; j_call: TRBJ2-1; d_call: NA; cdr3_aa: CASSLVGARGNEQFF; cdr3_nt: TGTGCCAGCAGCTTAGTGGGGGCTAGGGGAAATGAGCAGTTCTTC
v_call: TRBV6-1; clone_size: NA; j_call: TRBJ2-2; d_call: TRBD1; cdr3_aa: CANNQGDDGELFF; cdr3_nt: TGTGCCAATAACCAGGGGGATGACGGGGAGCTGTTTTTT
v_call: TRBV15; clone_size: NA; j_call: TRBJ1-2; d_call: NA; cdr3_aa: CATSGEGYRAEGYTF; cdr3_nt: TGTGCCACCAGCGGGGAGGGGTATAGGGCTGAGGGCTACACCTTC
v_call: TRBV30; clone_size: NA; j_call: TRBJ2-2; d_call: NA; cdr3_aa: CAWGRSGAGELFF; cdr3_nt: TGTGCCTGGGGACGGTCGGGGGCAGGGGAGCTGTTTTTT
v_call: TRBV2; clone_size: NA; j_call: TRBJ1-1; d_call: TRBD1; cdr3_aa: CASSERAGGAVTEAFF; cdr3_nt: TGTGCCAGCAGTGAACGGGCAGGGGGCGCGGTCACTGAAGCTTTCTTT
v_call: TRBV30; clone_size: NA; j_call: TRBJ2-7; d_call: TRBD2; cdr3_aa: CAWSGGGVYSYEQYF; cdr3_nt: TGTGCCTGGAGTGGCGGGGGGGTCTATTCCTACGAGCAGTACTTC
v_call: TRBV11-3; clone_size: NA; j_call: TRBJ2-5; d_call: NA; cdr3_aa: CASSPNGQRQETQYF; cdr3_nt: TGTGCCAGCAGTCCAAACGGACAGCGCCAAGAGACCCAGTACTTC
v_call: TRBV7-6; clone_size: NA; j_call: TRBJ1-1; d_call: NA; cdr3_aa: CASSLGQNTEAFF; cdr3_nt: TGTGCCAGCAGCTTAGGACAGAACACTGAAGCTTTCTTT
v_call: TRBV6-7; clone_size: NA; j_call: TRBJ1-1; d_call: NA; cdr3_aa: CASSYPPRGRAGTEAFF; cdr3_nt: TGTGCCAGCAGTTACCCACCAAGGGGCAGGGCGGGCACTGAAGCTTTCTTT
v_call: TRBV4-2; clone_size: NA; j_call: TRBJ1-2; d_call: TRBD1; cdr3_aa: CASSPPGQGILDYGYTF; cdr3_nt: TGTGCCAGCAGCCCGCCGGGACAGGGGATCCTAGACTATGGCTACACCTTC
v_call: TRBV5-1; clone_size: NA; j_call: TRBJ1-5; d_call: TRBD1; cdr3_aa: CASSWTGGNQPQHF; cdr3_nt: TGCGCCAGCAGTTGGACAGGGGGCAATCAGCCCCAGCATTTT
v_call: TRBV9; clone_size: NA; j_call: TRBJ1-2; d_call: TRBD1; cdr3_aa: CASSVEVRGGGYTF; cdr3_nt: TGTGCCAGCAGCGTAGAGGTCAGGGGGGGTGGCTACACCTTC
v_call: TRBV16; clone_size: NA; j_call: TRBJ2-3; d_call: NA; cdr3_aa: CASSQSPLDTQYF; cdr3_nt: TGTGCCAGCAGCCAATCTCCCTTAGATACGCAGTATTTT
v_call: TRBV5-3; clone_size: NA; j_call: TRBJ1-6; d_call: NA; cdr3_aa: CARSEGTGSSYNSPLHF; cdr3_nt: TGTGCCAGAAGCGAAGGGACGGGAAGCTCCTATAATTCACCCCTCCACTTT
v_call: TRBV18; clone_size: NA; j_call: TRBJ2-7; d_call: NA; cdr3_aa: CASSKNRDSFYEQYF; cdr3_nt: TGTGCCAGCTCAAAAAACCGGGACTCTTTCTACGAGCAGTACTTC
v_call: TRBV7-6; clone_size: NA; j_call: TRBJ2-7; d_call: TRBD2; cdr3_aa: CASSLVASGRANYEQYF; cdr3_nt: TGTGCCAGCAGCTTAGTGGCCAGCGGGAGGGCCAATTACGAGCAGTACTTC
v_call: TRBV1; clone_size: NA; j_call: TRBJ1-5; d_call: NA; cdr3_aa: CTSSRLDSNQPQHF; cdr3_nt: TGCACCAGCAGCCGATTGGATAGCAATCAGCCCCAGCATTTT
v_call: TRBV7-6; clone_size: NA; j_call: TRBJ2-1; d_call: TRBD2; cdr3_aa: CASILREGLNEQFF; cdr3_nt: TGTGCCAGCATCCTCAGGGAGGGCCTAAATGAGCAGTTCTTC
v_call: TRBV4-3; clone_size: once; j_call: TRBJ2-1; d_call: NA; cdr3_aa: CASSRNAGTYNEQFF; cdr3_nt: TGCGCCAGCAGCCGCAACGCCGGGACCTACAATGAGCAGTTCTTC
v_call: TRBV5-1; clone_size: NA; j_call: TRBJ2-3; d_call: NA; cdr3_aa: CASSQDGKDTQYF; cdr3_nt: TGCGCCAGCAGTCAGGACGGGAAAGATACGCAGTATTTT
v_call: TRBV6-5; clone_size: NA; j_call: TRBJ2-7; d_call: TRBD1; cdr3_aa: CASSKERTGRYEQYF; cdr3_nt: TGTGCCAGCAGCAAGGAACGGACAGGTCGCTACGAGCAGTACTTC
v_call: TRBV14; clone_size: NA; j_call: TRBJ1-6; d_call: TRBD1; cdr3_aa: CASSLNRDSNSPLHF; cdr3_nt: TGTGCCAGCAGCCTAAACCGGGACAGCAATTCACCCCTCCACTTT
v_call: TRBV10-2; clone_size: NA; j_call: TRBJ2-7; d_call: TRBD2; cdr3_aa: CASSVWLAGDYEQYF; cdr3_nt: TGCGCCAGCAGTGTCTGGCTAGCGGGGGACTACGAGCAGTACTTC
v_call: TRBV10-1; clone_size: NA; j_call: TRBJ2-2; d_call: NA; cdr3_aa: CASSAVIPGVTGELFF; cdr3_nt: TGCGCCAGCAGTGCAGTTATCCCAGGGGTGACCGGGGAGCTGTTTTTT
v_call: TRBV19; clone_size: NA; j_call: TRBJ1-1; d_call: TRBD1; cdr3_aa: CASRDRYEAFF; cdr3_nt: TGTGCCAGCAGGGACAGGTATGAAGCTTTCTTT
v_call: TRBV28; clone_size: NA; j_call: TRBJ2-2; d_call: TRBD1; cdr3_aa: CASRGQGVGTGELFF; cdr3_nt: TGTGCCAGCAGAGGACAGGGGGTGGGCACCGGGGAGCTGTTTTTT
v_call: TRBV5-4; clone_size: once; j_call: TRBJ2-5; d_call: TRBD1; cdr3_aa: CASSMDRGRVETQYF; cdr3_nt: TGTGCCAGCAGCATGGACAGGGGGCGAGTGGAGACCCAGTACTTC
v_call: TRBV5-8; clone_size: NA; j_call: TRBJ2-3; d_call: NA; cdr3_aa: CASSLAPGRSTDTQYF; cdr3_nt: TGTGCCAGCAGCTTGGCTCCGGGACGGAGCACAGATACGCAGTATTTT
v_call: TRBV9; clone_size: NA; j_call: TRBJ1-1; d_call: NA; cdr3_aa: CASSVVSSGGEAFF; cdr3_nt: TGTGCCAGCAGCGTAGTTTCCTCGGGGGGTGAAGCTTTCTTT
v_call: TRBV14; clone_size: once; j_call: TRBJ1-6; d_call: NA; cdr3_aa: CASSHYQGSYNSPLHF; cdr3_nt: TGTGCCAGCAGCCATTACCAGGGATCATATAATTCACCCCTCCACTTT
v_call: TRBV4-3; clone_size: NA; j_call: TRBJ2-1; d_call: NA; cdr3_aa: CASSQDFREQFF; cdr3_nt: TGCGCCAGCAGCCAAGATTTCCGTGAGCAGTTCTTC
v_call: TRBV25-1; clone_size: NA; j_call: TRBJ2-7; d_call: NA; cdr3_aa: CASSKPSASYEQYF; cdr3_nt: TGTGCCAGCAGTAAACCCAGCGCCTCCTACGAGCAGTACTTC
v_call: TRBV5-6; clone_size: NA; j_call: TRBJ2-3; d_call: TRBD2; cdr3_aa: CASSTSSGRGGGTRYTQYF; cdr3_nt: TGTGCCAGCAGTACCTCTAGCGGGAGAGGAGGGGGGACTCGATATACGCAGTATTTT